Below are 3 T cell receptor beta chains sequenced from a single sample in a study of CD8 T cells in Susac syndrome. Random hexamers served to reverse transcribe about 0.5 to 1 ug RNA. TCRdb reanalysed the immunoSEQ multiplex PCR reads using MiXCR and keeps one entry per CDR3 protein. The table lists about 80,000 distinct CDR3 sequences, about 94% of them singletons, with less than 0.3% in the top ten. The sample consisted of CD8+ T cells from PBMCs. The source of these receptors is a human donor in good health.

The chain employs TRBV7-2 and TRBJ2-1; 11 positions agree with TRBD2. Germline lookup yields CDR1 SGHTA and CDR2 FQGNSA. V lost 3 bases to trimming and J lost 8 bases; unmatched junction nucleotides: 6. The CDR3 runs 15 residues. The CDR3 sequence is CASSFIAGGRYEQFF. The CDR3 DNA follows: TGTGCCAGCAGCTTTATAGCGGGGGGGCGATATGAGCAGTTCTTC.

J is TRBJ2-7 and V is TRBV7-9; D unresolved. CDR3 length equals 16 residues. V was pared by 5 bases and J by 4 bases, with 21 bases between. The germline V gene has CDR1 SEHNR and CDR2 FQNEAQ (reference sequence). This CDR3 is CASSRPPPDLSYEQYF. The CDR3 nucleotides read TGTGCCAGCAGCCGCCCACCCCCCGATTTGTCGTACGAGCAGTACTTC.

The chain has TRBV19 and TRBJ2-1; 8 nucleotides line up with TRBD1. This CDR3 comprises 13 residues. Germline V gene data show CDR1 as LNHDA and CDR2 as SQIVND (reference sequence). V shed 5 bases, J shed 6 bases, and the junction held 3 bases outside the gene matches. In DNA form, the CDR3 reads TGTGCCAGTAGTGAAGACAGGGGCAATGAGCAGTTCTTC. It encodes CASSEDRGNEQFF.